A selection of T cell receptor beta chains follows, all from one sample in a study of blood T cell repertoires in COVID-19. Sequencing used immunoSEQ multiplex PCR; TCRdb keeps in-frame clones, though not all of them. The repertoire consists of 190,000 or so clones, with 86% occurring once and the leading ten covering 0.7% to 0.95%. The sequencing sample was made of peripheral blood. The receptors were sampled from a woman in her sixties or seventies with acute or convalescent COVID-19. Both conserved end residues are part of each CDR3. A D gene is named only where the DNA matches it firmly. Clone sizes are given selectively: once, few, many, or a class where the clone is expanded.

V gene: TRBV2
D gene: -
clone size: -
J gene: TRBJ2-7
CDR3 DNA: TGTGCCAGCAGCCACGATCGCCACGGGCAGTACTTC
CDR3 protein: CASSHDRHGQYF

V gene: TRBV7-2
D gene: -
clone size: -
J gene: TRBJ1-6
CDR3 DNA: TGTGCCAGCAGCTTAGGCGGGGGGAATAATTCACCCCTCCACTTT
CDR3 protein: CASSLGGGNNSPLHF

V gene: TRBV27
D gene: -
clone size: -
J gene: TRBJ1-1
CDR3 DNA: TGTGCCAGCACCCTCGGGGGAGGTAGAGGGACTGAAGCTTTCTTT
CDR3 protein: CASTLGGGRGTEAFF

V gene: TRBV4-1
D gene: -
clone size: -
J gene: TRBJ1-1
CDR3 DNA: TGCGCCAGCAGCCAAGAAAGGGGAACAGGGAGCACTGAAGCTTTCTTT
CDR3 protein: CASSQERGTGSTEAFF

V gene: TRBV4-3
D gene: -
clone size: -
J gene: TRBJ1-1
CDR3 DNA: TGCGCCAGCAGCCAAACAGCGGGGACTGAAGCTTTCTTT
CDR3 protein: CASSQTAGTEAFF

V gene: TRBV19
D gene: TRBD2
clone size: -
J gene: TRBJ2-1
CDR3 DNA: TGTGCCAGTAGTATGACTAGCGGGGGGAATTACAATGAGCAGTTCTTC
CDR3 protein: CASSMTSGGNYNEQFF

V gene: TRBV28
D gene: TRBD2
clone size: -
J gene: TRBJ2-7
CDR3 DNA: TGTGCCAGCAGCCCCCCCGGGGGGGCCTACGAGCAGTACTTC
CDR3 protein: CASSPPGGAYEQYF

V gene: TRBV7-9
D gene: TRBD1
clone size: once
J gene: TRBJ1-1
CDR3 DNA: TGTGCCAGCACCCTACAGGGGGGGATCACTGAAGCTTTCTTT
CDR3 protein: CASTLQGGITEAFF

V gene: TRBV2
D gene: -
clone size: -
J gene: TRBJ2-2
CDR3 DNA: TGTGCCAGCAGGGCGGTAGGCGGCCCGAGCACCGGGGAGCTGTTTTTT
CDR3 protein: CASRAVGGPSTGELFF

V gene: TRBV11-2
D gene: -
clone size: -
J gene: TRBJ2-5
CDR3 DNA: TGTGCCAGCAGCCCCCAGGGAGGAGAGACCCAGTACTTC
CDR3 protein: CASSPQGGETQYF

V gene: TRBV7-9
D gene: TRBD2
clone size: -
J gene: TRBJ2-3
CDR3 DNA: TGTGCCAGCAGCCTTCCGGGGACTAGATATGCGCAGTATTTT
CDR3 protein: CASSLPGTRYAQYF

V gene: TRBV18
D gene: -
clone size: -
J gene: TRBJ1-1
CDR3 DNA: TGTGCCAGCTCACCTATTGAGGGTAGAGCTTTCTTT
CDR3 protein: CASSPIEGRAFF

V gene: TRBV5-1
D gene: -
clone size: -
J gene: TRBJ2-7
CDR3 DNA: TGCGCCAGCAGCTTGGAACAGGGAAAGGGCGAGCAGTACTTC
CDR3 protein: CASSLEQGKGEQYF

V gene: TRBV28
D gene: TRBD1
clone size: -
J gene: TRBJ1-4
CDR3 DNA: TGTGCCAGCAGTTTAGGGTCAGGGGGTCAAGAAAAACTGTTTTTT
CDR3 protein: CASSLGSGGQEKLFF

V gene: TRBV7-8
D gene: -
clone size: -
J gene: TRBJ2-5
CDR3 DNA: TGTGCCAGCAGCTTAGCCGGGTCCGGAGGGGTGGAGACCCAGTACTTC
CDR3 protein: CASSLAGSGGVETQYF

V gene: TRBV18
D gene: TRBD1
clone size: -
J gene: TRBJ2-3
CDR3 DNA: TGTGCCAGCTCATCAGGGGGCGCAGATACGCAGTATTTT
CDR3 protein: CASSSGGADTQYF

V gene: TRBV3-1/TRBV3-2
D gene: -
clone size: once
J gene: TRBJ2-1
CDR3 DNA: TGTGCCAGCAGCCAATTCCAGGTTCGCTACAATGAGCAGTTCTTC
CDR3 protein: CASSQFQVRYNEQFF

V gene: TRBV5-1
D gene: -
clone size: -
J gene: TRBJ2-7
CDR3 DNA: TGCGCCAGCAGCTTACAACAGAACTACGAGCAGTACTTC
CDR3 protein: CASSLQQNYEQYF

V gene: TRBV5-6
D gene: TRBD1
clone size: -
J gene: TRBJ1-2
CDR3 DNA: TGTGCCAGCAGCAGCGCCGGGACAGGGGGGCTCGGCTATGGCTACACCTTC
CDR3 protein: CASSSAGTGGLGYGYTF

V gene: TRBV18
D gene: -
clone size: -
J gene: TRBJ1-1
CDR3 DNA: TGTGCCAGCTCGCCGATTGGTCACCGTCAGGCCTTTAAGAACACTGAAGCTTTCTTT
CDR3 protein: CASSPIGHRQAFKNTEAFF

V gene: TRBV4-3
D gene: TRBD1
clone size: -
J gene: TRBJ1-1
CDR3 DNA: TGCGCCAGCAGCCTCGACAGGGGGCGGGCTTTCTTT
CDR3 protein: CASSLDRGRAFF

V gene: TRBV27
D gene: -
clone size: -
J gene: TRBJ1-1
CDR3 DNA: TGTGCCAGCAGTCACCGGGTGGAGAACACTGAAGCTTTCTTT
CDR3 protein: CASSHRVENTEAFF

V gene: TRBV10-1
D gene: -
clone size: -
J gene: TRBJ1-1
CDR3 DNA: TGCGCCAGCAGTGAGAGTGGGAGGCCGAACACTGAAGCTTTCTTT
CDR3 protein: CASSESGRPNTEAFF

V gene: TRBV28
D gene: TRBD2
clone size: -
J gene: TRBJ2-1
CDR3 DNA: TGTGCCAGCAGTTTATTGTCTAGCGGGAGATATGAGCAGTTCTTC
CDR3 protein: CASSLLSSGRYEQFF

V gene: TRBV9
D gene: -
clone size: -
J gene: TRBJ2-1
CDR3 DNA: TGTGCCAGCAGCTTTGACAGGAGCTCCTACAATGAGCAGTTCTTC
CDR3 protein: CASSFDRSSYNEQFF

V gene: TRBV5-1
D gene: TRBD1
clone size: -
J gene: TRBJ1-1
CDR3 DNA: TGCGCCAGCAGCGGACAGGGAGGGAACACTGAAGCTTTCTTT
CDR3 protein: CASSGQGGNTEAFF

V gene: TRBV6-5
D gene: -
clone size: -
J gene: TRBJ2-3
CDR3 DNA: TGTGCCAGCAGCCCCGGGTACACAGATACGCAGTATTTT
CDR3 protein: CASSPGYTDTQYF